This T cell receptor (beta chain) was recovered during a study of cytomegalovirus exposure and HLA in healthy donors. The PCR made use of 60 Vbeta and 13 Jbeta primers. Original data processing: Around 80 million unique TCR beta chains, 10 million to 13 million of them shared, were counted by a later analysis. Clones were read by immunoSEQ multiplex PCR, and TCRdb kept only the in-frame ones, dropping some. V and J calls and clone size come straight from that table; D and trimming were deduced from the DNA. The sample consists of under 250,000 clones, more than 70% of them appearing once. The CDR3 has 12 residues. Per the germline V gene, CDR1 is SNHLY and CDR2 is FYNNEI. Trimming pared 8 bases from V and 2 bases from J, leaving 9 bases between. For this clone: Its specificity is unknown.

Whole-study results and caveats: Later on, a genetic analysis was performed. It linked a missense variant in DCLRE1C with V- and J-gene trimming of TCR beta. Based on reports, TCR beta sequences accurately predicted HLA-A and HLA-B alleles for most subjects.

The receptor was derived from a human donor in good health. The chain employs TRBV2 and TRBJ1-1; D remains ambiguous. Input material: PBMCs. DNA for the CDR3: TGTGCCAGCGCGGTGCGCAACACTGAAGCTTTCTTT. This codes for CASAVRNTEAFF. Combining the CDR3 with reference TRBV2 and TRBJ1-1 gives the whole variable domain EPEVTQTPSHQVTQMGQEVILRCVPISNHLYFYWYRQILGQKVEFLVSFYNNEISEKSEIFDDQFSVERPDGSNFTLKIRSTKLEDSAMYFCASAVRNTEAFFGQGTRLTVV.